The clone carrying this T cell receptor beta chain has more than one count but fewer than ten. Its cognate antigen is unknown. MiXCR, applied by TCRdb to the RT-PCR reads, yields one record per CDR3 protein. This table holds 650,000 to 800,000 distinct CDR3 sequences, approximately 18% found once. This CDR3 comprises 20 residues. V dropped 1 base and J dropped 3 bases, with 24 bases sitting between them. This entry is derived from a study of response to subunit inactivated influenza vaccine. Regarding the study as a whole: Authors suggested each seasonal influenza vaccination recruits few new T cells.

The V call is TRBV12-3 or TRBV12-4, the J call TRBJ2-2; D gene uncertain. This TCR was recovered from a man aged 50-60 years who received an inactivated influenza vaccine. The sequenced sample was PBMCs from blood, obtained 4 to 6 days after vaccination. The CDR3, as DNA: TGTGCCAGCAGTTTAGTTTTTCCCGGACGGAACAGCGTGTACACCGGGGAGCTGTTTTTT. Translation: CASSLVFPGRNSVYTGELFF.